This T cell receptor beta chain was observed in a study of T cell changes during pregnancy in multiple sclerosis. Measured with immunoSEQ multiplex PCR; TCRdb has only the in-frame clones, and not every one. The sample carries around 50,000 clones, roughly 89% recorded once. Trimming cost V 3 bases and J 2 bases, with 14 bases left between them. The CDR3 extends over 15 amino acids. CDR1 and CDR2 from the germline V gene are MDHEN and SYDVKM. This TCR was recovered from a female donor with multiple sclerosis, enrolled in a pregnancy study. The chain recombines TRBV28 with TRBJ2-7; no reliable D call. Sequencing was performed on peripheral blood, taken in the first trimester of pregnancy. CDR3 loop: CASSFGPNSAYEQYF. The CDR3, as DNA: TGTGCCAGCAGTTTCGGCCCGAACAGTGCCTACGAGCAGTACTTC.